This entry features one T cell receptor (beta chain) sequence. Its antigen is currently unknown. V was shortened by 4 bases and J by 5 bases, with 20 bases between the two germline ends. The CDR3 spans 16 residues. Germline assignment: CDR1 MNHEY and CDR2 SVGAGI. This table comes from immunoSEQ multiplex PCR, and its TCRdb copy is limited to in-frame clones, with some not included. The sample has 800,000 to 1,200,000 clones; 70% to 80% are singletons. The data stem from a study of shared clonotypes between healthy human individuals. Study observations and caveats: Naive subsets usually exceeded memory subsets in estimated richness. Non-shared clonotypes displayed generation probabilities falling below those of clonotypes present in all four donors.

The sequenced sample consisted of memory CD4+ T cells from PBMCs. The subset here: CD45RA-negative fraction. The receptor was isolated from a man in his late teens or twenties in good health. Some clones in this sample may be carry-over from other donors' samples. This chain joins TRBV6-5 and TRBJ2-5; D is perhaps TRBD1 or TRBD2 (5 bases each). The CDR3 region is CASSSSGARHSETQYF. In DNA, the CDR3 is TGTGCCAGCAGTTCCTCCGGGGCCAGACATTCCGAGACCCAGTACTTC.